Each of the 21 T cell receptor beta chains below was sequenced from the same sample in a study of OX40 agonist ivuxolimab in advanced cancers. This table comes from immunoSEQ multiplex PCR, and its TCRdb copy is limited to in-frame clones, with some not included. The table lists some 97,000 clones, about nine tenths of them singletons. This specimen consisted of CD4+ or CD8+ T cells sorted from blood, obtained in a trial of the OX40 agonist ivuxolimab. Source of these receptors: an adult with an advanced solid tumor such as melanoma, head and neck, liver or kidney cancer.

The chain employs TRBV5-1 and TRBJ2-2; 10 bases line up with TRBD2. With 5 bases clipped from V and 0 bases from J, the junction kept 4 bases outside the gene matches. This CDR3 is built from 16 residues. CDR1 SGHRS and CDR2 YFSETQ come from the germline V gene. The CDR3: CASRTGTSANTGELFF. CDR3 DNA: TGCGCCAGCAGAACCGGGACTAGCGCGAACACCGGGGAGCTGTTTTTT.

The chain uses TRBV9 and TRBJ2-1, with 9 positions matching TRBD2. The germline gives CDR1 SGDLS, CDR2 YYNGEE. This CDR3 is 18 amino acids long. With 0 bases clipped from V and 7 bases from J, the junction kept 14 bases outside the gene matches. CDR3 protein: CASSVEQGVVAGANEQFF. CDR3 DNA: TGTGCCAGCAGCGTAGAACAAGGGGTGGTAGCGGGAGCGAATGAGCAGTTCTTC.

The chain combines TRBV7-9 with TRBJ2-5; D unresolved. Germline V gives CDR1 SEHNR, CDR2 FQNEAQ (reference sequence). V lost 0 bases and J 4 bases, leaving 6 bases between the germline ends. The length of the CDR3 is 13 residues. CDR3 sequence: CASSLAYVETQYF. The DNA for the CDR3 is TGTGCCAGCAGCTTAGCGTATGTAGAGACCCAGTACTTC.

The chain employs TRBV5-1 and TRBJ2-5, with TRBD2 matching over 8 bases. Trimming cost V 4 bases and J 5 bases; bases outside gene matches: 7. The CDR3 length is 14 residues. CDR1 is SGHRS and CDR2 is YFSETQ in the germline V gene. The DNA of the CDR3 is TGCGCCAGCAGCCCGGGAGGGCCAGGCGAGACCCAGTACTTC. It yields the protein CASSPGGPGETQYF.

This chain connects TRBV14 to TRBJ2-1; D is undetermined. CDR3 length: 13 residues. V lost 3 bases and J lost 8, with 11 bases in between. Germline V gene sequence: CDR1 SGHDN, CDR2 FVKESK. CDR3 bases: TGTGCCAGCAGCCAGTCTACAATCGATGAGCAGTTCTTC. Its protein product is CASSQSTIDEQFF.

This clone was seen just once. V gene TRBV2 combines with J gene TRBJ2-5; 11 nucleotides align to TRBD2. The CDR3 extends over 15 amino acids. The germline V gene encodes CDR1 SNHLY and CDR2 FYNNEI. V shed 7 bases, J shed 7 bases, and the junction held 11 bases outside the gene matches. CDR3: CASTGVVGTSGTQYF. The CDR3 DNA follows: TGTGCCAGCACCGGAGTAGTAGGGACTAGCGGGACCCAGTACTTC. Full variable domain (outside the CDR3, taken from reference TRBV2 and TRBJ2-5): EPEVTQTPSHQVTQMGQEVILRCVPISNHLYFYWYRQILGQKVEFLVSFYNNEISEKSEIFDDQFSVERPDGSNFTLKIRSTKLEDSAMYFCASTGVVGTSGTQYFGPGTRLLVL.

V usage is TRBV13 and J usage is TRBJ1-3; D is undetermined. CDR3 size: 15 residues. With 3 bases removed from V and 0 bases from J, the gap between germline ends came to 9 bases. Germline CDR1 is PRHDT and CDR2 is FYEKMQ (reference sequence). CDR3 DNA: TGTGCCAGCAGCTTTGGACGGAGCTCTGGAAACACCATATATTTT. Amino acid sequence: CASSFGRSSGNTIYF.

The chain links TRBV10-3 to TRBJ2-5, with no clear D. Germline V gene data show CDR1 as ENHRY and CDR2 as SYGVKD. This CDR3 contains 13 residues. The V end lost 0 bases, the J end lost 3 bases, and 5 bases lay between the germline ends. CDR3 sequence (DNA): TGTGCCATCAGTGAGTCTGGGGAAGAGACCCAGTACTTC. Protein sequence: CAISESGEETQYF.

The chain links TRBV4-3 to TRBJ1-6; the D is unclear. The CDR3 runs to 13 residues. CDR1 and CDR2 from the germline V gene are LGHNA and YSLEER. V gave up 0 bases and J gave up 13 bases, with 10 bases separating them. The CDR3: CASSQERARPLHF. The CDR3 nucleotides are TGCGCCAGCAGCCAAGAACGGGCCCGGCCCCTCCACTTT.

This chain links TRBV18 with TRBJ2-7; D remains unclear. Looked up from germline, CDR1 is KGHSH and CDR2 is LQKENI. The length of the CDR3 is 14 residues. Trimming shortened V by 1 base and J by 4 bases, and 11 bases separated the two germline ends. CDR3 nucleotide sequence: TGTGCCAGCTCACCACAGGGTTTAGGGTACGAGCAGTACTTC. Translation gives CASSPQGLGYEQYF.

The chain joins TRBV7-9 to TRBJ2-7; 9 nucleotides line up with TRBD1. The CDR3 covers 16 residues. Looked up from germline, CDR1 is SEHNR and CDR2 is FQNEAQ (reference sequence). The V and J ends lost 3 bases and 5 bases, in that order; junction bases with no gene match: 11. CDR3 coding DNA: TGTGCCAGCAGCTTGGCCCCGGGACAGGGTGGTAACGAGCAGTACTTC. Translating gives CASSLAPGQGGNEQYF.

The sample holds one count of this clone. This chain connects TRBV7-3 to TRBJ2-1, with 10 nucleotides matching TRBD2. This CDR3 is 16 amino acids long. Trimming took 0 bases from V and 8 from J; bases not matched to a gene: 7. Germline CDR1 is SGHTA and CDR2 is FQGTGA. Written as DNA, the CDR3 is TGTGCCAGCAGCTTAACACTAGCGGGACCCCTCCATGAGCAGTTCTTC. Its translation is CASSLTLAGPLHEQFF.

The V and J genes are TRBV4-2 and TRBJ2-5, with unresolved D. The CDR3 is 16 amino acids. With 4 bases removed from V and 5 bases from J, the gap between germline ends came to 20 bases. Germline V CDR1 and CDR2: LGHNA, YNFKEQ. CDR3 in amino acids: CASSPDLSRASETQYF. The CDR3 DNA is TGTGCCAGCAGCCCAGATCTAAGCCGGGCTAGTGAGACCCAGTACTTC.

The gene calls are TRBV5-1 and TRBJ2-5; 9 nucleotides line up with TRBD2. V was clipped by 1 base and J by 4 bases; unmatched bases: 5. From germline, CDR1 is SGHRS and CDR2 YFSETQ. This CDR3 spans 15 amino acids. CDR3 nucleotides: TGCGCCAGCAGCTTGATCCAGGGACTAGCAGAGACCCAGTACTTC. Translated, it gives CASSLIQGLAETQYF.

Comment on this clone: The sample contains more than one DNA sequence encoding this CDR3. The DNA of the CDR3 is TGTGCCAGCAGTAGGGACTCCTACGAGCAGTACTTC. Translation: CASSRDSYEQYF. The chain couples TRBV2 to TRBJ2-7; D uncertain. Trimming removed 5 bases at V and 0 bases at J, with 5 bases between. The germline V gene encodes CDR1 SNHLY and CDR2 FYNNEI. This CDR3 has 12 amino acids.

The chain uses TRBV9 and TRBJ2-7, with 10 bases fitting TRBD2. Germline CDR1 SGDLS, CDR2 YYNGEE. This CDR3 comprises 15 residues. The trim removed 4 bases at V and 0 bases at J, leaving 4 bases unmatched. The CDR3 DNA reads as TGTGCCAGCAGCCCTAGGACTAGCGGCTCCTACGAGCAGTACTTC. Amino acid sequence: CASSPRTSGSYEQYF.

This clone came up once. The chain couples TRBV9 to TRBJ1-2, with TRBD1 matching 9 bases. The germline V gene encodes CDR1 SGDLS and CDR2 YYNGEE. J gave up 0 bases and V 1 base, and 7 bases lay outside the gene matches. This CDR3 contains 17 residues. CDR3 nucleotide sequence: TGTGCCAGCAGCGTAAGAGGGGACAGGGCCTCTAACTATGGCTACACCTTC. As protein: CASSVRGDRASNYGYTF.

The rearrangement joins TRBV5-4 to TRBJ2-7; perhaps D is TRBD1 or TRBD2 (5 bases each). The germline CDR1 and CDR2 sequences are SGHNT and YYREEE (reference sequence). Trimming left V 5 bases short and J 11 bases short, with 23 bases between. This CDR3 is 14 amino acids long. The DNA of the CDR3 is TGTGCCAGCAGACCCGGGACCACCCTTGGCCGAGAGTACTTC. It yields the protein CASRPGTTLGREYF.

The chain has TRBV9 and TRBJ1-3; no clear D. The V end was cut by 2 bases, the J end by 4 bases, with 13 bases between. The CDR3 has 15 amino acids. CDR1 is SGDLS and CDR2 is YYNGEE in the germline V gene. CDR3 protein: CASSVIGEGGNTIYF. CDR3 DNA: TGTGCCAGCAGCGTCATCGGGGAGGGCGGAAACACCATATATTTT.

This rearrangement joins TRBV25-1 to TRBJ2-5; D call uncertain. Germline V gives CDR1 MGHDK, CDR2 SYGVNS. This CDR3 is 13 amino acids long. Trimming removed 0 bases from V and 3 bases from J, with 5 bases in between. The CDR3 sequence: CASSEYTEETQYF. DNA of the CDR3: TGTGCCAGCAGTGAATATACGGAAGAGACCCAGTACTTC.

This chain joins TRBV29-1 and TRBJ2-5; perhaps TRBD2 as D (6 bases). The CDR3 covers 12 residues. Trimming stripped 3 bases from V and 4 bases from J, with 9 bases between. Germline V lookup: CDR1 SQVTM, CDR2 ANQGSEA. This chain's CDR3 is CSVDPAGETQYF. Written as DNA, the CDR3 is TGCAGCGTTGATCCAGCGGGAGAGACCCAGTACTTC.